The 20 T cell receptor beta chains given below trace back to one sample, sequenced in a study of T-cell reconstitution after alpha-beta-depleted transplantation in children. Preparation of the TCRbeta library used unique molecular identifiers. A single record per CDR3 protein comes from TCRdb applying MiXCR to the PCR reads. The sample holds about 980,000 distinct CDR3 sequences, under 30% seen once. Sequencing was performed on PBMCs, mostly from graft donor cells, taken 360 days after TCRalphabeta/CD19-depleted stem cell transplant. The origin of the receptors is a boy under three years old who had a stem cell transplant for SCID, so the T cells may come from the graft donor.

This chain links TRBV4-1 with TRBJ2-7; TRBD2 matches 8 bases. The CDR3 consists of 16 residues. V lost 2 bases to trimming and J lost 4 bases; unmatched junction nucleotides: 10. From germline, CDR1 is MGHRA and CDR2 YSYEKL. The CDR3 bases are TGCGCCAGCAGCCAACTAACGGGACTAGGGGTGTACGAGCAGTACTTC. Translating it yields CASSQLTGLGVYEQYF.

This clonotype was detected many times. The chain carries TRBV20-1 and TRBJ1-6; D gene ambiguous. CDR1 is DFQATT and CDR2 is SNEGSKA in the germline V gene (reference sequence). The CDR3 is 13 amino acids. V shed 3 bases and J shed 4 bases, with 7 bases lying between them. The DNA for the CDR3 is TGCAGTGCTAGTCCAGATTATAATTCACCCCTCCACTTT. Translated: CSASPDYNSPLHF.

The V call is TRBV20-1, the J call TRBJ2-7, with 9 nucleotides matching TRBD2. There are 16 residues in the CDR3. Germline V gives CDR1 DFQATT, CDR2 SNEGSKA (reference sequence). The V and J ends lost 0 bases and 3 bases, in that order; junction bases with no gene match: 9. Here the CDR3 DNA reads TGCAGTGCTAGAGATAAGCGGAGCGGGGGGATCTACGAGCAGTACTTC. Translated: CSARDKRSGGIYEQYF.

The chain employs TRBV20-1 and TRBJ1-2, with 8 bases fitting TRBD1. The germline V gene has CDR1 DFQATT and CDR2 SNEGSKA (reference sequence). The CDR3 length is 13 residues. Trimming cost V 5 bases and J 8 bases; bases outside gene matches: 10. CDR3 in amino acids: CSASGTGGRGYTF. The CDR3 nucleotides read TGCAGTGCTTCCGGGACAGGCGGACGGGGCTACACCTTC.

The chain links TRBV4-1 to TRBJ2-7, with D perhaps matching TRBD1 or TRBD2 (5 bases each). V was trimmed by 4 bases and J by 7 bases, leaving 20 bases between them. CDR1 is MGHRA, CDR2 YSYEKL, per germline. This CDR3 is built from 15 residues. The CDR3 protein is CASSRSPIRDQEQYF. Here the CDR3 DNA reads TGCGCCAGCAGCCGCTCACCTATCCGGGACCAAGAGCAGTACTTC.

There are a few counts of this clonotype. The gene calls are TRBV7-6 and TRBJ2-7; tentatively, D is TRBD1 (6 bases). V lost 3 bases to trimming and J lost 0 bases, with 12 bases between them. Germline CDR1 and CDR2: SGHVS and FNYEAQ. The CDR3 sequence is 15 residues long. DNA of the CDR3: TGTGCCAGCAGCTTCCAGGGGTGTGGCTCCTACGAGCAGTACTTC. Its translation is CASSFQGCGSYEQYF.

This clonotype was counted a few times. The junction and the germline gene differ at one end; a read error may be behind it. The chain uses TRBV5-1 and TRBJ2-3, with TRBD2 matching 8 bases. The CDR3 is made up of 15 amino acids. CDR1 SGHRS and CDR2 YFSETQ come from the germline V gene. The CDR3 sequence is CASSLLAGSRDTQYF. The CDR3 DNA sequence: TGCGCCAGCAGCTTGCTAGCGGGCAGCAGAGATACGCAGTATTTT. Full variable domain (rest looked up from reference TRBV5-1 and TRBJ2-3): KAGVTQTPRYLIKTRGQQVTLSCSPISGHRSVSWYQQTPGQGLQFLFEYFSETQRNKGNFPGRFSGRQFSNSRSEMNVSTLELGDSALYLCASSLLAGSRDTQYFGPGTRLTVL.

This clonotype has at least ten counts. This chain uses TRBV9 with TRBJ2-7, with D possibly called TRBD1 or TRBD2 (6 bases each). Trimming shortened V by 4 bases and J by 0 bases, and 14 bases separated the two germline ends. Germline CDR1 reads SGDLS; CDR2 reads YYNGEE. The CDR3 spans 15 residues. CDR3: CASSPGRGLSYEQYF. In DNA form, the CDR3 reads TGTGCCAGCAGCCCAGGACGGGGGCTCTCCTACGAGCAGTACTTC.

The chain carries TRBV6-5 and TRBJ2-5; D may be TRBD2 (6 bases). The V gene's germline CDR1 is MNHEY and CDR2 SVGAGI. V was clipped by 2 bases and J by 0 bases, with 19 bases between them. CDR3 size: 18 residues. The chain's CDR3 is CASSYRSSGVKYQETQYF. In DNA form, the CDR3 reads TGTGCCAGCAGTTACCGATCGTCGGGGGTAAAGTACCAAGAGACCCAGTACTTC.

The V call is TRBV5-1, the J call TRBJ1-2; 8 bases are shared with TRBD1. The CDR3 is 14 amino acids. Germline trimming cut 4 bases from V and 5 bases from J; bases unmatched to any gene: 7. The germline V gene encodes CDR1 SGHRS and CDR2 YFSETQ. The CDR3 coding sequence is TGCGCCAGCAGCGGTCAGGGGGCCTGGTATGGCTACACCTTC. It codes for CASSGQGAWYGYTF.

The V call is TRBV20-1, the J call TRBJ2-2; 7 bases map to TRBD2. Per germline, CDR1 DFQATT and CDR2 SNEGSKA (reference sequence). V gave up 6 bases and J gave up 0 bases; unmatched junction bases: 10. CDR3 length: 16 residues. The CDR3 region is CSAPKWAGANTGELFF. In DNA, the CDR3 is TGCAGTGCCCCGAAATGGGCGGGGGCGAACACCGGGGAGCTGTTTTTT.

The sample holds a few counts of this clonotype. The chain employs TRBV15 and TRBJ2-1; possibly TRBD1 for D (6 bases). The germline V gene encodes CDR1 LNHNV and CDR2 YYDKDF (reference sequence). This CDR3 region has 14 residues. V shed 3 bases and J shed 8 bases, with 14 bases lying between them. The CDR3 protein is CATSRDSLGYEQFF. The CDR3 DNA reads TGTGCCACCAGCAGGGACAGCCTGGGATATGAGCAGTTCTTC.

The chain employs TRBV6-1 and TRBJ2-7; TRBD1 matches 7 bases. CDR1 is MNHNS and CDR2 is SASEGT in the germline V gene. CDR3 size: 14 residues. J lost 0 bases, V lost 5 bases, and 4 bases had no gene match. DNA for the CDR3: TGTGCCAGCAGTCAGGACAGGTTCTCCTACGAGCAGTACTTC. This gives the protein CASSQDRFSYEQYF.

The CDR3 nucleotides read TGCAGTGCTAGAGCAGGATTCCTCACAGATACGCAGTATTTT. It specifies CSARAGFLTDTQYF. The chain combines TRBV20-1 with TRBJ2-3; D not resolved. CDR3 size: 14 residues. Trimming left V 1 base short and J 2 bases short, with 10 bases between. The V gene's germline CDR1 is DFQATT and CDR2 SNEGSKA (reference sequence).

This rearrangement joins TRBV20-1 to TRBJ2-3; D remains unclear. This CDR3 contains 14 residues. Trimming shortened V by 0 bases and J by 2 bases, and 9 bases separated the two germline ends. The germline gives CDR1 DFQATT, CDR2 SNEGSKA (reference sequence). CDR3 bases: TGCAGTGCTAGAGATCCACAGTCCACAGATACGCAGTATTTT. Its protein is CSARDPQSTDTQYF.

This clonotype was detected only a few times. The V call is TRBV5-1, the J call TRBJ1-2, with D unresolved. Germline V gene data show CDR1 as SGHRS and CDR2 as YFSETQ. This CDR3 comprises 15 residues. The V end was cut by 0 bases, the J end by 4 bases, with 13 bases between. In DNA form, the CDR3 reads TGCGCCAGCAGCTTGGAGGGAGAGTATGGCTATGGCTACACCTTC. Translation gives CASSLEGEYGYGYTF. Full variable domain (missing parts from reference TRBV5-1 and TRBJ1-2): KAGVTQTPRYLIKTRGQQVTLSCSPISGHRSVSWYQQTPGQGLQFLFEYFSETQRNKGNFPGRFSGRQFSNSRSEMNVSTLELGDSALYLCASSLEGEYGYGYTFGSGTRLTVV.

The chain carries TRBV7-8 and TRBJ2-7; tentative D call: TRBD2 (5 bases). This CDR3 comprises 14 residues. V was clipped by 5 bases and J by 5 bases, with 16 bases between them. Germline loops: CDR1 SGHVS, CDR2 FQNEAQ. CDR3 region: CASSPREWTDEQYF. In DNA, the CDR3 is TGTGCCAGCAGCCCGAGGGAATGGACCGACGAGCAGTACTTC.

The gene calls are TRBV11-1 and TRBJ2-2; 7 positions match TRBD1. This CDR3 is 16 amino acids long. CDR1 and CDR2 (germline): SGHAT, FQDESV (reference sequence). V trimming: 3 bases; J trimming: 2 bases; junction bases outside the gene matches: 6. In nucleotides, the CDR3 is TGTGCCAGCAGCTTGCCCGGGACAGTTAACACCGGGGAGCTGTTTTTT. Translation gives CASSLPGTVNTGELFF.

The genes are TRBV12-3 or TRBV12-4 and TRBJ2-3, with 9 bases matching TRBD2. With V trimmed by 7 bases and J by 3 bases, 23 bases remained unmatched. The CDR3 runs 20 residues. The CDR3 here is CASTRKATRGGLRGTDTQYF. The DNA of the CDR3 is TGTGCCAGCACCCGGAAGGCGACGCGGGGGGGCTTGAGAGGGACAGATACGCAGTATTTT.

This clonotype showed up many times. J is TRBJ2-3 and V is TRBV9, with 12 positions matching TRBD2. Trimming at V came to 4 bases and at J to 3 bases, leaving 6 bases not matched to a gene. The germline V gene encodes CDR1 SGDLS and CDR2 YYNGEE. The CDR3 is 16 residues long. CDR3 loop: CASSSLAGGGTDTQYF. The CDR3 DNA reads TGTGCCAGCAGCTCCCTAGCGGGGGGGGGAACAGATACGCAGTATTTT.